These 5 T cell receptor beta chains were all obtained from the same sample, sequenced in a study of blood T cells in healthy people across ages. The authors ran a second PCR of 7 to 11 cycles using a sample-barcoded 5' primer and a J-beta primer mix. In TCRdb, the 5' RACE reads were re-called with MiXCR into one record per CDR3 protein. Here the sample spans about 1,800,000 distinct CDR3 sequences, roughly 30% being singletons. Input material: blood. Source of these receptors: a woman aged 25 to 45 in good health.

This clonotype has only a few counts. The rearrangement uses TRBV11-2 and TRBJ2-7; 8 positions agree with TRBD1. The CDR3 consists of 15 residues. The germline V gene has CDR1 SGHAT and CDR2 FQNNGV. Losses at the gene ends were 5 bases for V and 3 bases for J; bases not matched to a gene: 9. For the CDR3, the DNA is TGTGCCAGCAGCATACGGACAGGGAAAAACTACGAGCAGTACTTC. This translates into CASSIRTGKNYEQYF. Full variable domain (missing parts from reference TRBV11-2 and TRBJ2-7): EAGVAQSPRYKIIEKRQSVAFWCNPISGHATLYWYQQILGQGPKLLIQFQNNGVVDDSQLPKDRFSAERLKGVDSTLKIQPAKLEDSAVYLCASSIRTGKNYEQYFGPGTRLTVT.

This clonotype appeared a few times. The gene calls are TRBV27 and TRBJ2-1; 12 positions match TRBD2. There are 14 residues in the CDR3. Unmatched junction bases numbered 6, after V lost 7 bases and J lost 8 bases. Per germline, CDR1 MNHEY and CDR2 SMNVEV (reference sequence). In DNA, the CDR3 is TGTGCCAGCAACCACCGACTAGCGGGAGATGAGCAGTTCTTC. This encodes CASNHRLAGDEQFF.

This chain joins TRBV5-1 and TRBJ2-5; D is perhaps TRBD2 (6 bases). The CDR3 length is 16 residues. Per the germline V gene, CDR1 is SGHRS and CDR2 is YFSETQ. The V gene lost 0 bases and the J gene lost 5 bases, with 17 bases spanning the gap. CDR3 sequence (DNA): TGCGCCAGCAGCTTGGGGGACTTATCCAAATCGGAGACCCAGTACTTC. Translation: CASSLGDLSKSETQYF.

The chain has TRBV20-1 and TRBJ1-5, with D perhaps matching TRBD1 (5 bases). The CDR3 covers 16 residues. The germline gives CDR1 DFQATT, CDR2 SNEGSKA (reference sequence). V gave up 0 bases and J gave up 1 base, with 13 bases separating them. The CDR3: CSARDRDLWSNQPQHF. The CDR3 region has the DNA TGCAGTGCTAGAGATCGGGACCTTTGGAGCAATCAGCCCCAGCATTTT.

This clonotype was found a few times. The V and J genes are TRBV4-1 and TRBJ1-4; 9 bases match TRBD1. The CDR3 is 17 residues long. The germline V gene encodes CDR1 MGHRA and CDR2 YSYEKL. Unmatched junction bases numbered 6, after V lost 0 bases and J lost 4 bases. The CDR3 region is CASSQDMTGGGNEKLFF. CDR3 bases: TGCGCCAGCAGCCAAGATATGACAGGGGGTGGTAATGAAAAACTGTTTTTT.